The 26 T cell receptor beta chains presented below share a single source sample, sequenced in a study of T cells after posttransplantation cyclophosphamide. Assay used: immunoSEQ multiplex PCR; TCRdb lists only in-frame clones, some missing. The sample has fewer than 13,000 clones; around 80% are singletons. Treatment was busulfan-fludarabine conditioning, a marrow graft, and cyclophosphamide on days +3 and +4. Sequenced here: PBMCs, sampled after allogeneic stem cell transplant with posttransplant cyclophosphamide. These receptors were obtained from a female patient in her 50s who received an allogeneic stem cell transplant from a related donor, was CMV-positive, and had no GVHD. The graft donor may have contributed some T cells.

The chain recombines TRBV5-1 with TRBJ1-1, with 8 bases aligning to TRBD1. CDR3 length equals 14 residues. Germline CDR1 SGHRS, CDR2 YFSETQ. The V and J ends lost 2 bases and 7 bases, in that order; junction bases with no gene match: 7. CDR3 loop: CASSFFGQGGEAFF. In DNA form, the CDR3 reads TGCGCCAGCAGCTTCTTTGGACAGGGTGGTGAAGCTTTCTTT.

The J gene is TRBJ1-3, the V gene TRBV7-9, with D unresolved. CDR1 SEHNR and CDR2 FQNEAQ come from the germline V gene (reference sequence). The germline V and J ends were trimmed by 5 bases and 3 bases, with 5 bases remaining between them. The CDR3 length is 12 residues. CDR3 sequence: CASSLGGNTIYF. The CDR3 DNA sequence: TGTGCCAGCAGCCTCGGTGGAAACACCATATATTTT.

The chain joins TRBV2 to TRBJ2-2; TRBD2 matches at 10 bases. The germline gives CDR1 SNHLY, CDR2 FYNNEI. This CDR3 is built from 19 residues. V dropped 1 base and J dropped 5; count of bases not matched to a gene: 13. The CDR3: CASSEESGGASIWTGELFF. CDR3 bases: TGTGCCAGCAGTGAAGAGAGCGGGGGGGCCTCTATATGGACCGGGGAGCTGTTTTTT.

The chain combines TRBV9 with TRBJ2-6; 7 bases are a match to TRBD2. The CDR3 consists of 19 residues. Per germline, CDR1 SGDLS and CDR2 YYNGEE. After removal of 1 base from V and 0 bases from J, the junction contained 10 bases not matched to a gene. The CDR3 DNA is TGTGCCAGCAGCGTAAGGTCTAGCGGTTTTTACTCTGGGGCCAACGTCCTGACTTTC. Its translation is CASSVRSSGFYSGANVLTF.

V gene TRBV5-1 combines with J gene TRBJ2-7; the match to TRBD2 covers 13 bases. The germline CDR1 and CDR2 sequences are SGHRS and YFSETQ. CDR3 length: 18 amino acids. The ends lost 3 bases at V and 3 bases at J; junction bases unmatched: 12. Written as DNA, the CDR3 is TGCGCCAGCAGCTCACAACCAGGACTAGCGGGGGCTCACTACGAGCAGTACTTC. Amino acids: CASSSQPGLAGAHYEQYF.

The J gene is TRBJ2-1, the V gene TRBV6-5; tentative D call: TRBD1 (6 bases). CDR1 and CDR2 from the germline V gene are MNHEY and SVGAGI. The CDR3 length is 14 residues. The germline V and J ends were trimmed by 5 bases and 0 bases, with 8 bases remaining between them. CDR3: CASSEDSSYNEQFF. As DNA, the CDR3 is TGTGCCAGCAGTGAGGACAGCTCCTACAATGAGCAGTTCTTC.

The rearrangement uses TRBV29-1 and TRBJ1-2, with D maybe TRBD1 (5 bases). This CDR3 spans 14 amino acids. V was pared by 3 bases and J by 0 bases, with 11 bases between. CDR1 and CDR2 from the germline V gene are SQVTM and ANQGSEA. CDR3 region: CSVEVRGANYGYTF. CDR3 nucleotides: TGCAGCGTTGAGGTGCGGGGGGCTAACTATGGCTACACCTTC.

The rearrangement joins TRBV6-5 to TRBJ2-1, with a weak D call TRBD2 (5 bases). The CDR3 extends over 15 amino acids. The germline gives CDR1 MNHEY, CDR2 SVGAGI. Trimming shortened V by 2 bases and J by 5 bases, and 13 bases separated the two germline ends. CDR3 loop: CASSYETSPHNEQFF. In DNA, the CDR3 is TGTGCCAGCAGTTACGAAACTAGTCCCCACAATGAGCAGTTCTTC.

CDR3 loop: CASKGGQDNEKLFF. CDR3 in DNA: TGTGCCAGTAAGGGCGGACAGGACAATGAAAAACTGTTTTTT. The V and J genes are TRBV19 and TRBJ1-4, with 7 nucleotides matching TRBD1. Germline CDR1 is LNHDA and CDR2 is SQIVND (reference sequence). The CDR3 length is 14 residues. V lost 7 bases, J lost 5 bases, and 7 bases stayed unmatched. The variable domain in full, with the rest retrieved from reference TRBV19 and TRBJ1-4, is DGGITQSPKYLFRKEGQNVTLSCEQNLNHDAMYWYRQDPGQGLRLIYYSQIVNDFQKGDIAEGYSVSREKKESFPLTVTSAQKNPTAFYLCASKGGQDNEKLFFGSGTQLSVL.

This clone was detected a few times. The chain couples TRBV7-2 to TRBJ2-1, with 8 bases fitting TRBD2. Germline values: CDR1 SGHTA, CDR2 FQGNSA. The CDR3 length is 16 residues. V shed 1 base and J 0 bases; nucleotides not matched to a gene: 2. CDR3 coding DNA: TGTGCCAGCAGCTTAGAAGCGGGGGCCTCCTACAATGAGCAGTTCTTC. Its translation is CASSLEAGASYNEQFF.

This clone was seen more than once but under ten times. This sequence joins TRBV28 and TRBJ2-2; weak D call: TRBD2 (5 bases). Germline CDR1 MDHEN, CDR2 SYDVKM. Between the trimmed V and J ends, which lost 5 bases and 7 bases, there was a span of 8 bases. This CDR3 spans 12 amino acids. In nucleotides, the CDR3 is TGTGCCAGCAGTGTAGGACTCGGGGAGCTGTTTTTT. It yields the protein CASSVGLGELFF.

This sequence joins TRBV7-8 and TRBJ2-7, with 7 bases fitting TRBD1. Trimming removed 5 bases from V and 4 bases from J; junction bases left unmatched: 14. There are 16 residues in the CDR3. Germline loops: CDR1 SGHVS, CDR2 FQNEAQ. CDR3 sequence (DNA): TGTGCCAGCAGCCCCGTCGATACACAGGGGAAGTACGAGCAGTACTTC. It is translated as CASSPVDTQGKYEQYF.

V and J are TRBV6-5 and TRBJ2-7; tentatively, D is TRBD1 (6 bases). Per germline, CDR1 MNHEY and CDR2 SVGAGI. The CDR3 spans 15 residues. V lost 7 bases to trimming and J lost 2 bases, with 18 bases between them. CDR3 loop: CASTKRPGQTYEQYF. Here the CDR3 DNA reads TGTGCCAGCACTAAGCGACCGGGACAAACCTACGAGCAGTACTTC.

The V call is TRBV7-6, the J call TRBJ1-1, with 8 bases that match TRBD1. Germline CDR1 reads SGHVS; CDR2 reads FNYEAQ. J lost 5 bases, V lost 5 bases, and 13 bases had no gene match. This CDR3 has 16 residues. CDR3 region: CASSLGLQGARTEAFF. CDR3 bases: TGTGCCAGCAGCCTAGGGCTGCAGGGGGCGAGGACTGAAGCTTTCTTT.

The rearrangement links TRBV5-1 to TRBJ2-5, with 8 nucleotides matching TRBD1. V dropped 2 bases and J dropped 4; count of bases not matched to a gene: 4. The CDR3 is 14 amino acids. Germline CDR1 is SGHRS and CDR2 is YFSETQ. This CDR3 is CASSFQGARETQYF. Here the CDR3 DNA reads TGCGCCAGCAGCTTCCAGGGGGCTCGAGAGACCCAGTACTTC.

CDR3 nucleotides: TGTGCCAGCAGTTTGAAGGGAGGTAACTATGGCTACACCTTC. Amino acid sequence: CASSLKGGNYGYTF. The rearrangement joins TRBV27 to TRBJ1-2; no firm D call. V lost 3 bases to trimming and J lost 1 base, with 9 bases between them. The CDR3 length is 14 residues. Germline loops: CDR1 MNHEY, CDR2 SMNVEV (reference sequence).

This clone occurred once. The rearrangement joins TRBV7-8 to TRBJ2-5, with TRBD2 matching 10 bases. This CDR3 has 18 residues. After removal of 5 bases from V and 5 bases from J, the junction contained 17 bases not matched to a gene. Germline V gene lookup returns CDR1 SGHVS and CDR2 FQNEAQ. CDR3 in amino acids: CASSRGGHSGGRSETQYF. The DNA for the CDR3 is TGTGCCAGCAGCCGGGGGGGCCATAGCGGGGGGCGGTCGGAGACCCAGTACTTC.

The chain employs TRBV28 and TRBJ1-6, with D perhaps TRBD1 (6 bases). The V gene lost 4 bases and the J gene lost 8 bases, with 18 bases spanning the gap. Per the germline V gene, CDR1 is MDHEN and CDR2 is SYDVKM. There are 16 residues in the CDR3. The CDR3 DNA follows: TGTGCCAGCAGTTCTAGGGGGGGCAGGGCATATTCACCCCTCCACTTT. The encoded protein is CASSSRGGRAYSPLHF.

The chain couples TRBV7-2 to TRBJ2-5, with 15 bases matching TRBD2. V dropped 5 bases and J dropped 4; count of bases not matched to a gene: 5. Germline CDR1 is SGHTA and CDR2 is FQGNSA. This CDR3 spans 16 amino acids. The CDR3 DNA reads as TGTGCCAGCAGCCCGCGGACTAGCGGGGGGGCAGAGACCCAGTACTTC. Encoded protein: CASSPRTSGGAETQYF.

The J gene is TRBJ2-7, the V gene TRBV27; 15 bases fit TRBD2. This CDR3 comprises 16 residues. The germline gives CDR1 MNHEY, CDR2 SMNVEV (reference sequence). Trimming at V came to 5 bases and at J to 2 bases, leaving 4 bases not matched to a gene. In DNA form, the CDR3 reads TGTGCCAGCAGTCTCGGACTAGCGGGGGGGACCTACGAGCAGTACTTC. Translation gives CASSLGLAGGTYEQYF.

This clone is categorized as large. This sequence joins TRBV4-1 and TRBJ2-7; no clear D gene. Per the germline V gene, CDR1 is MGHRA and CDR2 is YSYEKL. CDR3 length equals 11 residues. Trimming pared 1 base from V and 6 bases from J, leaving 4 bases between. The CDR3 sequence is CASSQGAEQYF. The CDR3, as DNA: TGCGCCAGCAGCCAAGGCGCCGAGCAGTACTTC.

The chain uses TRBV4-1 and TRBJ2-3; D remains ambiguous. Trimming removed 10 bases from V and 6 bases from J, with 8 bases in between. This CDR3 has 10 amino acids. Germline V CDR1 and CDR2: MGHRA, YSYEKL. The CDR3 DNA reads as TGCGCCACCGAACGGGATACGCAGTATTTT. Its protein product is CATERDTQYF.

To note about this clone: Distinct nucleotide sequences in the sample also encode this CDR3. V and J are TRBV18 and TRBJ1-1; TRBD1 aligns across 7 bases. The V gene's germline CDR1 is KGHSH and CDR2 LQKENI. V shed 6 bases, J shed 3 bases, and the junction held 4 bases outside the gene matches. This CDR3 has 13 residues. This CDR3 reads CASSLGQDTEAFF. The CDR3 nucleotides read TGTGCCAGCTCCCTCGGACAGGACACTGAAGCTTTCTTT.

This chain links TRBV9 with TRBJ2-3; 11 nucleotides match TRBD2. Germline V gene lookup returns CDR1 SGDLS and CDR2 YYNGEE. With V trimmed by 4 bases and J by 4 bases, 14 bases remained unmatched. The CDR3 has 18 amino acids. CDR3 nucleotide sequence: TGTGCCAGCAGCTCCTTAGCGGGGGGGCCCCCAGGGCCAGATACGCAGTATTTT. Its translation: CASSSLAGGPPGPDTQYF.

The CDR3 bases are TGTGCCGGGCCATCACCGGGAGATGAGGCGTTCTTC. Amino acid sequence: CAGPSPGDEAFF. This rearrangement joins TRBV30 to TRBJ2-1; tentative D call: TRBD2 (6 bases). The V and J ends lost 8 bases and 15 bases respectively, with 23 bases between them. The germline CDR1 and CDR2 sequences are GTSNPN and SVGIG (reference sequence). The CDR3 sequence is 12 residues long. Drawing the rest from reference TRBV30 and TRBJ2-1, the complete variable domain is SQTIHQWPATLVQPVGSPLSLECTVEGTSNPNLYWYRQAAGRGLQLLFYSVGIGQISSEVPQNLSASRPQDRQFILSSKKLLLSDSGFYLCAGPSPGDEAFFGPGTRLTVL.

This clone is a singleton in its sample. CDR3 amino acids: CASSFLSSSSEQYF. CDR3 coding DNA: TGCGCCAGCAGCTTCCTCAGTAGCAGCTCTGAGCAGTATTTT. The J gene is TRBJ2-3, the V gene TRBV5-1, with D hard to call. Per germline, CDR1 SGHRS and CDR2 YFSETQ. Trimming left V 2 bases short and J 11 bases short, with 18 bases between. CDR3 length: 14 residues.